This T cell receptor beta chain derives from a study of OX40 agonist ivuxolimab in advanced cancers. This CDR3 has 14 amino acids. The V gene's germline CDR1 is SGDLS and CDR2 YYNGEE. Trimming shortened V by 3 bases and J by 5 bases, and 11 bases separated the two germline ends. Using immunoSEQ multiplex PCR, the repertoire was profiled, and TCRdb retains in-frame clones only, with some absent. The sample records 70,000 or so clones, roughly nine tenths being singletons. Here the sequenced sample was CD4+ or CD8+ T cells sorted from blood, taken in a trial of the OX40 agonist ivuxolimab. This TCR was sampled from an adult with an advanced solid tumor such as melanoma, head and neck, liver or kidney cancer. This sequence joins TRBV9 and TRBJ1-4, with D possibly matching TRBD1 (5 bases). The CDR3 region has the DNA TGTGCCAGCAGCGCCTGGGGGAAAAATGAAAAACTGTTTTTT. This gives the protein CASSAWGKNEKLFF.